The rows below give T cell receptor delta chains drawn from one sample of a study of human gamma delta and Vdelta1 T cells. TCRdb reprocessed the PCR reads using CATT. This sample has about 4,100 delta-chain clones, with approximately 24% found just once. Sequencing input: naive CD27+ Vdelta1 gamma-delta T cells from blood. Receptors were obtained from a human donor in good health. CDR3s include the opening cysteine and the closing phenylalanine or tryptophan. Fields, in order: D gene, J gene, V gene, clone size, CDR3 DNA, CDR3 protein. The D gene is left open where the match is weak. Size is omitted from some rows. Given values are once, few, many or a class for expanded clones.

TRDD3	TRDJ1	TRDV1	NA	TGTGCTCTTGGGGAACTAGCCGACCACTGGGGGATACGGACCGATAAACTCATCTTT	CALGELADHWGIRTDKLIF
NA	TRDJ1	TRDV1	NA	TGTGCTCTTGGGGACCTAGCTATTGGGGAACCCACCGATTACACCGATAAACTCATCTTT	CALGDLAIGEPTDYTDKLIF
TRDD3	TRDJ1	TRDV1	NA	TGTGCTCTTGGGGAGCTCCTCAACTGGGGGATATCGGACACCGATAAACTCATCTTT	CALGELLNWGISDTDKLIF
TRDD3	TRDJ1	TRDV1	medium-sized	TGTGCTCTTGGGGAACCCGTAGCCTGGGGGACCCCAACCGATAAACTCATCTTT	CALGEPVAWGTPTDKLIF
NA	TRDJ1	TRDV1	NA	TGTGCTCTTGGGGCCAGCGGGCTACGGGATCAACTCATCTTT	CALGASGLRDQLIF
NA	TRDJ1	TRDV1	NA	TGTGCTCTTGGGGAAACCTACACCTACCGTTCGTACACCGATAAACTCATCTTT	CALGETYTYRSYTDKLIF
NA	TRDJ1	TRDV1	few	TGTGCTCTTGGGGAACTCATGCGTGTCCCGTACACCGATAAACTCATCTTT	CALGELMRVPYTDKLIF
TRDD3	TRDJ1	TRDV1	NA	TGTGCTCTTGGGGTCCGTGGTTCTGGCTTACTGGGGGATTTGTACACCGATAAACTCATCTTT	CALGVRGSGLLGDLYTDKLIF
NA	TRDJ1	TRDV1	medium-sized	TGTGCTCTTGGGGAACCGCAGGCTACCCCCTGGGGCCTCCAAGCCGATAAACTCATCTTT	CALGEPQATPWGLQADKLIF
NA	TRDJ1	TRDV1	NA	TGTGCTCTTTTGTACACCTATCCACTCATCTTT	CALLYTYPLIF
TRDD3	TRDJ1	TRDV1	hyperexpanded	TGTGCTCTTGGGGCCCCCACTCTCAAGTACTGGGGGAGGTACACCGATAAACTCATCTTT	CALGAPTLKYWGRYTDKLIF
TRDD3	TRDJ2	TRDV2	NA	TGTGCCTGCACGTACTGGGGGATACGCAGTAAACTCTTCTTT	CACTYWGIRSKLFF
TRDD3	TRDJ1	TRDV1	NA	TGTGCTCTTGGGGAAATTCGTTGGGCCTACCCGGAGGGAAGTTCCCCGTACTGGGGGGCAAAAAATCTTATTACGTACACCGATAAACTCATCTTT	CALGEIRWAYPEGSSPYWGAKNLITYTDKLIF
NA	TRDJ1	TRDV1	once	TGTGCTCTGGATAGCCCTTCCATATCCTTAATGTGGGATACCGATAAACTCATCTTT	CALDSPSISLMWDTDKLIF
TRDD3	TRDJ1	TRDV1	NA	TGTGCTCTTGGGGAACTCCAGCCACGCTGGGGGATACGCCCTACCGATAAACTCATCTTT	CALGELQPRWGIRPTDKLIF
TRDD3	TRDJ1	TRDV1	few	TGTGCTCTTGGGGACCATAAACTGGGGGCCCCCAGGCGCACCGATAAACTCATCTTT	CALGDHKLGAPRRTDKLIF
TRDD3	TRDJ1	TRDV1	once	TGTGCTCTTGGGGGACGCATAGCTGGGGGATACACCGATAAACTCATCTTT	CALGGRIAGGYTDKLIF
TRDD3	TRDJ1	TRDV1	NA	TGTGCTCTTGGGGAACAGAGCGCTTCCCTCAATGTACTGGGGGCTCGGTCTACCGATAAACTCATCTTT	CALGEQSASLNVLGARSTDKLIF
TRDD3	TRDJ1	TRDV1	few	TGTGCTCTTGGGGCCCCCGGCGAATCCCTACGAGGGATACTTTACACCGATAAACTCATCTTT	CALGAPGESLRGILYTDKLIF
TRDD3	TRDJ1	TRAV29/DV5	NA	TGTGCAGCAAGTAACTACTTCCCACTCCTCCCTTATACTGGGGGACCTGGGTTAAGGTACACCGATAAACTCATCTTT	CAASNYFPLLPYTGGPGLRYTDKLIF
NA	TRDJ1	TRDV1	NA	TGTGCTCTTGGGGTTGTACCTTGGGGACCCCCGAGGGATAAACTCATCTTT	CALGVVPWGPPRDKLIF
NA	TRDJ1	TRDV1	NA	TGTGCTCTCCGAGGGGTCACCGATAAACTCATCTTT	CALRGVTDKLIF
TRDD3	TRDJ1	TRDV1	few	TGTGCTCTTGGGGAACTAACCCGAGCGCTGGGGGATAAGACCGATAAACTCATCTTT	CALGELTRALGDKTDKLIF
TRDD3	TRDJ1	TRDV1	few	TGTGCTCTTGGGGAACTGGCCTGGGGGATACCAAAGTACACCGATAAACTCATCTTT	CALGELAWGIPKYTDKLIF